This paragraph covers one TCR beta chain sequence. Its antigen is not known. Sequencing was performed with immunoSEQ multiplex PCR; in TCRdb, only in-frame clones are kept and a portion is missing. The sample records 110,000 to 150,000 clones, about 91% being singletons. The CDR3 covers 14 residues. Trimming shortened V by 10 bases and J by 0 bases, and 16 bases separated the two germline ends. The germline V gene has CDR1 ENHRY and CDR2 SYGVKD. The data are from a study of T cell responses to AZD1222 COVID-19 vaccine. Findings of the study overall: The span of vaccine-associated CD4 TCRs extended across spike, with dominance at 160-218 and 743-854. The number of AZD1222 recipients seropositive at baseline was only 5 to 7. Breadth and depth of Spike-specific TCRs rose after two AZD1222 doses.

The TCR comes from an adult in good health. Sequenced material: peripheral blood, taken on day 0 of AZD1222 vaccination. The chain has TRBV10-3 and TRBJ2-7, with a weak D call TRBD1 (6 bases). CDR3 sequence (DNA): TGTGCCACCCAGTACAGGGCTAGCTCCTACGAGCAGTACTTC. This translates into CATQYRASSYEQYF.